The clone carrying this T cell receptor beta chain was found a few times. Antigen unknown. From germline, CDR1 is SGHRS and CDR2 YFSETQ. The CDR3 contains 14 residues. V lost 4 bases to trimming and J lost 12 bases, with 22 bases between them. These data come from a study of CD8+ T cells in alopecia areata. General study points: With just one nonresponder, it is still uncertain whether baseline CD8+ expansion relates to response. Affected scalp, especially in alopecia totalis/universalis, had a higher clonality than normal scalp did. Compared with mice, patients displayed less clear TCR sharing, possibly for HLA-related reasons. Scalp clonality, along with expanded CD8+ clones among the top 100, was significantly decreased by tofacitinib.

cDNA reverse transcribed from extracted RNA served as the sequencing template. Some clones are missing from TCRdb's copy, which holds only in-frame ones; the method was immunoSEQ multiplex PCR. Of 150,000 to 200,000 clones in the sample, approximately 62% were seen once. Treatment noted: oral pan-JAK inhibitor, 5-10 mg twice daily. This rearrangement joins TRBV5-1 to TRBJ1-1; TRBD1 might be the D (5 bases). The TCR sequence derives from a human donor with alopecia areata. The source material was CD4+ T cells sorted from blood, sampled at week 24, from a patient treated with tofacitinib. CDR3 amino acids: CASSGKAQGREPFF. As DNA, the CDR3 is TGCGCCAGCAGCGGCAAGGCCCAGGGACGGGAACCTTTCTTT.